The sequence of this T cell receptor (beta chain) was determined in a study of blood T cells in healthy people across ages. Primed by a sample-barcoded 5' primer and a J-beta primer mix, a second PCR proceeded for roughly 7 to 11 cycles. A single record per CDR3 protein comes from TCRdb applying MiXCR to the 5' RACE reads. In the table there are roughly 1,100,000 distinct CDR3 sequences, approximately 25% of which are singletons. Healthy individuals of Caucasian origin from Russia, aged about 6 to 95, served as donors. Study conclusions and caveats: The study lacked donor CMV status, which possibly confounded expanded clonotype changes.

Turning to this clonotype: The antigen remains undetermined.

Germline V gene lookup returns CDR1 DFQATT and CDR2 SNEGSKA (reference sequence). With V trimmed by 1 base and J by 6 bases, 9 bases remained unmatched. The CDR3 runs 14 residues. These data were also reused for a study on T cells of mothers and their children. This second report adds: The people who donated were three healthy Caucasian mothers and their six children.

The rearrangement uses TRBV20-1 and TRBJ2-7; the match to TRBD2 covers 7 bases. Sequencing was performed on blood. The receptor's source is a girl aged 2-10 years in good health. CDR3 sequence (DNA): TGCAGTGCTAGAGTCGCGGGAGATGCCCTCGAGCAGTACTTC. Its protein product is CSARVAGDALEQYF.